The clone carrying this T cell receptor beta chain was observed many times. The CDR3 spans 14 residues. Trimming stripped 1 base from V and 5 bases from J, with 11 bases between. From germline, CDR1 is GTSNPN and CDR2 SVGIG (reference sequence). This sample was included in a study of T cells in Graves' hyperthyroidism and ophthalmopathy. An absence of ophthalmopathy progression within 18 months meant stable Graves' hyperthyroidism. Out of over 9 ml of fresh peripheral blood came the PBMCs. TCR beta CDR3 regions were amplified from RNA transcripts. Carried out on the TCR CDR3, a first-round RT-PCR used the HTBI primer set. MiXCR was run by TCRdb on the multiplex PCR reads, yielding one entry per CDR3 protein. The table lists 300,000 or so distinct CDR3 sequences, about 20% of them singletons.

This clonotype was obtained from a woman aged 45 to 65 with Graves' hyperthyroidism. V and J are TRBV30 and TRBJ2-2; tentatively, D is TRBD1 (5 bases). The specimen sequenced was blood. The CDR3: CAWSAFSGTGELFF. CDR3 DNA: TGTGCCTGGAGTGCCTTCTCAGGGACCGGGGAGCTGTTTTTT.